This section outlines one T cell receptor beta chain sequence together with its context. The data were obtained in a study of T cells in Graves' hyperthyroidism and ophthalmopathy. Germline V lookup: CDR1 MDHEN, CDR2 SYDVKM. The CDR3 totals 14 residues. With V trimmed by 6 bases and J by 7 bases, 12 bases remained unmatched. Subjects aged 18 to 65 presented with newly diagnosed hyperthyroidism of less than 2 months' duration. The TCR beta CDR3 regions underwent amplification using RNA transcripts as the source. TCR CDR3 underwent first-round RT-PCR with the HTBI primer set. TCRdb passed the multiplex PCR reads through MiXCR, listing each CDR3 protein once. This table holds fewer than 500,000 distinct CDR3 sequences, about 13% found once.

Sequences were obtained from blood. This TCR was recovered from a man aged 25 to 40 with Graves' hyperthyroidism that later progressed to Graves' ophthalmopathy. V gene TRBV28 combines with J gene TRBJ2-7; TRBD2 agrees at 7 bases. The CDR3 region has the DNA TGTGCCAGCAGATTAGCGGGTGCTTCGGGGGAGCAGTACTTC. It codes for CASRLAGASGEQYF.